The clone carrying this TCR beta chain was detected ten times or more. Antigen specificity is unknown. This sample was included in a study of T cells after posttransplantation cyclophosphamide. J gave up 4 bases and V 0 bases, and 5 bases lay outside the gene matches. CDR3 length: 15 residues. Germline V gene sequence: CDR1 SGHDT, CDR2 YYEEEE. Clones were read by immunoSEQ multiplex PCR, and TCRdb kept only the in-frame ones, dropping some. The sample presents 6,500 to 9,000 clones, none singletons. Findings and caveats of the study: Later post-transplant blood repertoires were often dominated by donor CD8+ memory clones.

A marrow graft followed busulfan-fludarabine conditioning, with cyclophosphamide on days +3 and +4. This chain joins TRBV5-6 and TRBJ1-2; TRBD1 aligns across 8 bases. The clonotype originates from a male patient in his thirties who received an allogeneic stem cell transplant from an unrelated donor, was CMV-positive, and had acute and chronic GVHD. The T cells may partly be graft donor cells. The sequenced sample was PBMCs, obtained after an allogeneic stem cell transplant with post-transplant cyclophosphamide. The CDR3 protein is CASSLGTGSIYGYTF. In DNA form, the CDR3 reads TGTGCCAGCAGCTTGGGGACAGGGTCGATCTATGGCTACACCTTC. Combining the CDR3 with reference TRBV5-6 and TRBJ1-2 gives the whole variable domain DAGVTQSPTHLIKTRGQQVTLRCSPKSGHDTVSWYQQALGQGPQFIFQYYEEEERQRGNFPDRFSGHQFPNYSSELNVNALLLGDSALYLCASSLGTGSIYGYTFGSGTRLTVV.